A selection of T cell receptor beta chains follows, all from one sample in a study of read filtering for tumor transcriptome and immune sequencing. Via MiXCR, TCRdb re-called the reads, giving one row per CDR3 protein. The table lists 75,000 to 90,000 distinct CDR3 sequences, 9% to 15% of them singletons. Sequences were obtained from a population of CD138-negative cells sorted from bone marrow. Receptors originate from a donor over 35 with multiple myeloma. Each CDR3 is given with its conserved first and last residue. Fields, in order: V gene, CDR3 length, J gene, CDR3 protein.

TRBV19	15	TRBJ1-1	CASSPRERRGTEAFF
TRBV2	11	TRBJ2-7	CASRGGYEQYF
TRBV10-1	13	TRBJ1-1	CASSGGANTEAFF
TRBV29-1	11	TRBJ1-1	CSGGGLTEAFF
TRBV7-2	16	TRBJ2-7	CASSPQGTVYNHEQYF
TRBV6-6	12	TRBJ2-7	CASSYQGYEQYF
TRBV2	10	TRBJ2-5	CASSEGDQYF
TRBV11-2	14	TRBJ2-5	CASSYLRGGETQYF
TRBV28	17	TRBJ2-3	CASSTSNGLGPADTQYF
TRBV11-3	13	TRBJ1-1	CASSLDRGSGAFF
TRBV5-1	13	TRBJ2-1	CASSAGQNNEQFF
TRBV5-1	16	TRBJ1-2	CASSGDPGPANYGYTF
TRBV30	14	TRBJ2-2	CAWTREFGAGELFF
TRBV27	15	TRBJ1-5	CASSKGTDGNRPQHF
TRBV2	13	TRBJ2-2	CANRLETAGELFF
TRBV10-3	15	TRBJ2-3	CAISAPDFYTDTQYF
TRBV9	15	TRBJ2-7	CASSAQYSLRGEQYF
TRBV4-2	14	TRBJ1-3	CASSPGHSATTIYF
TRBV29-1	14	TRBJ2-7	CSVPVGEGAYEQYF
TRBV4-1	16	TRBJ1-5	CASSPGQGASNQPQHF
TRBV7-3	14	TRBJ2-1	CASSLWADHNEQFF
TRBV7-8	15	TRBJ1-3	CASRRTGTSGNTIYF
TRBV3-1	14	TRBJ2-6	CASSDFSGANVLTF
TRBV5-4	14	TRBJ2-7	CASRSPGQGYEQYF
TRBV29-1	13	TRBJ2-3	CSVAMGGQDTQYF
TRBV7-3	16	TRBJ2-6	CASSPMGNSGANVLTF
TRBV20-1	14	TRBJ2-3	CSARQGISTDTQYF
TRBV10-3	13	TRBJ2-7	CAISELMGGWEYF
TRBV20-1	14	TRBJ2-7	CSARDGQKLYEQYF
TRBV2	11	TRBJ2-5	CASSALETQYF
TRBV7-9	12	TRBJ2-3	CASSPVTDTQYF
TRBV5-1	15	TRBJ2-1	CASKERDHNYNEQFF
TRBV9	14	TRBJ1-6	CASSVVGSDSPLHF
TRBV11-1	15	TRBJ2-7	CASSSDQGATYEQYF
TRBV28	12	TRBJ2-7	CASSYSSYEQYF
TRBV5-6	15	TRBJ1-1	CASSPDRGLNTEAFF
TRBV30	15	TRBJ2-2	CAWRGGTIKTGELFF
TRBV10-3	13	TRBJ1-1	CAISEGQPGAAFF
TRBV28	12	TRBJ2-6	CATTTGANVLTF
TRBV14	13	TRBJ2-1	CASSQGSGDEQFF
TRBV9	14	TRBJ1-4	CASSVTATNEKLFF
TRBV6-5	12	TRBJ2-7	CASSRTGWEQYF
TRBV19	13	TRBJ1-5	CASSQGYNQPQHF
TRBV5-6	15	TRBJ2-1	CASSATQGSYNEQFF
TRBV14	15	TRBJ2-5	CASSQGLAGVETQYF
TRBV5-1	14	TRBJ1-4	CATGTGAPNEKLFF
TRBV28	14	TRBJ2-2	CATDRGMKTGELFF
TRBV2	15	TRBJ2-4	CASGDRALAKNIQYF
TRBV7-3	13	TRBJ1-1	CASSAQQNTEAFF